This T cell receptor beta chain derives from a study of shared clonotypes between healthy human individuals. Across the study: Sampling drew on donors who were a couple of women and a few men aged 18 to 49.

In germline, CDR1 is SGHAT, CDR2 FQNNGV. CDR3 size: 15 residues. With 1 base clipped from V and 2 bases from J, the junction kept 3 bases outside the gene matches. Deep was the level used in running the assay. Libraries were prepared by immunoSEQ multiplex PCR; TCRdb keeps only in-frame clonotypes and omits some of them. The sample lists 2,100,000 or so clones, around 95% seen once, with roughly 0.13% in the top ten. Overall study results and limits: Clonotype sharing across donors was expected to vary with sequencing depth. What naive subsets generally showed was a larger estimated richness than memory subsets showed.

Remarks on this clone: What it binds is unknown.

The chain joins TRBV11-2 to TRBJ1-2, with 8 bases fitting TRBD1. Sequencing was performed on naive CD4+ T cells sorted from blood. The sample's subset: CD45RA+ positively selected. This clonotype originated in a man between 18 and 35 years old in good health. The CDR3 DNA is TGTGCCAGCAGCTTAGGTCGGACAGGGAACTATGGCTACACCTTC. Its protein is CASSLGRTGNYGYTF. Looking up the rest from reference TRBV11-2 and TRBJ1-2 gives the full variable domain: EAGVAQSPRYKIIEKRQSVAFWCNPISGHATLYWYQQILGQGPKLLIQFQNNGVVDDSQLPKDRFSAERLKGVDSTLKIQPAKLEDSAVYLCASSLGRTGNYGYTFGSGTRLTVV.